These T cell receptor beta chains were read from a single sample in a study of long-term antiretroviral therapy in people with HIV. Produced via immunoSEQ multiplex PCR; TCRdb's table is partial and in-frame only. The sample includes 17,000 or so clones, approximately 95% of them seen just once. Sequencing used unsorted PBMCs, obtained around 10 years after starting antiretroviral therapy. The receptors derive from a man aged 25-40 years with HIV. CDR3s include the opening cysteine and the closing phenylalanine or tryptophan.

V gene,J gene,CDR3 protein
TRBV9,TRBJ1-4,CASSVDQGQLFF
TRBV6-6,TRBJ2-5,CASSYPHRGGETQYF
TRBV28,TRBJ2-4,CASSPPSGGGKNIQYF
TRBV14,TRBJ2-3,CASSLLTGADTQYF
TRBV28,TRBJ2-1,CASSRQDSGSPYNEQFF
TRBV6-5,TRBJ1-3,CASSYKNDGNTIYF
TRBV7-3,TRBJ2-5,CASSPTGLQETQYF
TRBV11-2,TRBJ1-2,CASSLVSGTGYGYTF
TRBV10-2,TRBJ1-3,CASSGGPRISGNTIYF
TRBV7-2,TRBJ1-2,CASSFGQPYGYTF
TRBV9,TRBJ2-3,CASSETPSGDTQYF
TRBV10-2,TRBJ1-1,CASTAVNTEAFF